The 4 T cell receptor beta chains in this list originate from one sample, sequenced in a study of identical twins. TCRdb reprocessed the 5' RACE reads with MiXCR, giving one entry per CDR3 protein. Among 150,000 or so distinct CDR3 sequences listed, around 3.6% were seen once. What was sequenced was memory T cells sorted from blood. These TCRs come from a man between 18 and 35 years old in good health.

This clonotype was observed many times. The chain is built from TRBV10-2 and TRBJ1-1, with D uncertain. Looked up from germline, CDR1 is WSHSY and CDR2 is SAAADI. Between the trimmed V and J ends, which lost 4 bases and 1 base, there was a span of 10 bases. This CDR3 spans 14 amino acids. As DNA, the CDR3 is TGCGCCAGCAGTGCAAACTACAGGAACACTGAAGCTTTCTTT. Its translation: CASSANYRNTEAFF.

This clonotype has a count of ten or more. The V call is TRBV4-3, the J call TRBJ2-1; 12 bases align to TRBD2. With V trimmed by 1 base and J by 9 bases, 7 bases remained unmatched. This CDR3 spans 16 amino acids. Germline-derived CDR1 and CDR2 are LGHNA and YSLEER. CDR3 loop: CASSQGALAGGFEQFF. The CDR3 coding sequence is TGCGCCAGCAGCCAAGGGGCGCTAGCGGGAGGGTTTGAGCAGTTCTTC.

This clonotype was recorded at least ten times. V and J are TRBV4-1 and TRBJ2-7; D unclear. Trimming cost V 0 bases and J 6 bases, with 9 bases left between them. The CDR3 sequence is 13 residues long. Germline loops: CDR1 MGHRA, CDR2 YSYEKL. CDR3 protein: CASSQDWTGEQYV. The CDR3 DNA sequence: TGCGCCAGCAGCCAAGATTGGACGGGCGAGCAGTACGTC.

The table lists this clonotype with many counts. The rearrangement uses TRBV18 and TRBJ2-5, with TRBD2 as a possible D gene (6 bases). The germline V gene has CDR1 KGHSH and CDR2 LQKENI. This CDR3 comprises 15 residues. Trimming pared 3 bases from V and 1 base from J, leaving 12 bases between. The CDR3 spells CASSPTTGVQETQYF. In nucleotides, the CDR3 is TGTGCCAGCTCACCGACGACGGGAGTCCAAGAGACCCAGTACTTC.